The clone carrying this TCR beta chain occurred a few times. Its antigen is undetermined. Individual cDNA molecules each received unique molecular identifiers attached to them. TCRdb reanalysed the 5' RACE reads using MiXCR and keeps one entry per CDR3 protein. The top ten clones hold roughly 7.8% of a sample with about 81,000 distinct CDR3 sequences, 5.5% to 7.5% of them seen once. V gave up 4 bases and J gave up 6 bases; unmatched junction bases: 5. Germline CDR1 reads DFQATT; CDR2 reads SNEGSKA (reference sequence). The CDR3 spans 12 residues. This entry comes from a study of early T cells in non-severe SARS-CoV-2 infection. At the level of the study: Chains were not paired, and sequencing was done on bulk RNA from unsorted whole blood. Overall study findings and caveats: The matching step, a VDJdb search, favored anti-spike CD8 responses and missed private and CD4 specificities.

This clonotype was obtained from an adult who was a healthcare worker with PCR-confirmed SARS-CoV-2 infection or an uninfected control (not recorded which). This chain uses TRBV20-1 with TRBJ2-7; TRBD1 matches 8 bases. The specimen was whole blood. CDR3 sequence: CSAMPRGPEQYF. In DNA form, the CDR3 reads TGCAGTGCTATGCCCAGGGGGCCCGAGCAGTACTTC.